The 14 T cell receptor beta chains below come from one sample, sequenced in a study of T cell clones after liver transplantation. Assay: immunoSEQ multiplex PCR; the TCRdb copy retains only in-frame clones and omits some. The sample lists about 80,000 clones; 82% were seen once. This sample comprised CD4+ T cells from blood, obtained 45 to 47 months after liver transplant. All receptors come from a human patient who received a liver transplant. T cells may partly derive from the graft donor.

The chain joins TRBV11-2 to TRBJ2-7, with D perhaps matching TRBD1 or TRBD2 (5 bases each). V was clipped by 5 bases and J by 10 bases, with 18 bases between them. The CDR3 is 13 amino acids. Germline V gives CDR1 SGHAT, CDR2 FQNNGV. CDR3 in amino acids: CASSSNRDGGQYF. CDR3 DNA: TGTGCCAGCAGCAGCAACCGGGACGGCGGTCAGTACTTC.

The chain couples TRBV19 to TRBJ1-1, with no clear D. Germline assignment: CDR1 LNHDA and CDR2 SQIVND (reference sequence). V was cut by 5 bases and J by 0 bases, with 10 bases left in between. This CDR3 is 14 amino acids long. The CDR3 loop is CASSFTTMNTEAFF. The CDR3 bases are TGTGCCAGTAGTTTTACTACAATGAACACTGAAGCTTTCTTT.

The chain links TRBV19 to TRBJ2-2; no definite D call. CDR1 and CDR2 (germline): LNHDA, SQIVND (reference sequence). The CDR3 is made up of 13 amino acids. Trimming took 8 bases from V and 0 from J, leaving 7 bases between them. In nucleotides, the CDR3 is TGTGCCAGTGTCCAGTCGAACACCGGGGAGCTGTTTTTT. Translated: CASVQSNTGELFF.

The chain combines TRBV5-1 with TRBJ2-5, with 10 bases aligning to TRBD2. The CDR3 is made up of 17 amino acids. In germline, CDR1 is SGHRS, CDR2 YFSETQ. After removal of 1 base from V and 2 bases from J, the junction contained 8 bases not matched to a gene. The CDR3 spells CASSLSSGGRVQETQYF. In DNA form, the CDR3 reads TGCGCCAGCAGCTTGTCTAGCGGGGGAAGAGTACAAGAGACCCAGTACTTC.

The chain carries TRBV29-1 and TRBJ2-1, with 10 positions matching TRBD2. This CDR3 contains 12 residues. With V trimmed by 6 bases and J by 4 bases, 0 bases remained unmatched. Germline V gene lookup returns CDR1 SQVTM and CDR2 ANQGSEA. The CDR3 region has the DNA TGCAGCGTAGCGGGAGGGTACAATGAGCAGTTCTTC. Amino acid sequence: CSVAGGYNEQFF.

The CDR3 protein is CASSGTGTVKETQYF. CDR3 DNA: TGCGCCAGCAGCGGGACCGGGACGGTGAAAGAGACCCAGTACTTC. The chain links TRBV5-1 to TRBJ2-5; D is tentatively TRBD1 or TRBD2 (5 bases each). The V gene lost 4 bases and the J gene lost 3 bases, with 16 bases spanning the gap. CDR1 is SGHRS and CDR2 is YFSETQ in the germline V gene. This CDR3 comprises 15 residues.

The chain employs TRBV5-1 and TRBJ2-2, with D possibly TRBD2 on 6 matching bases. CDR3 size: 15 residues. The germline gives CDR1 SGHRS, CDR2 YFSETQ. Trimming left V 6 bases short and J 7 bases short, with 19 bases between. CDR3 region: CASTTDGSGVGELFF. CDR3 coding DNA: TGCGCCAGCACCACAGACGGGAGTGGTGTCGGGGAGCTGTTTTTT.

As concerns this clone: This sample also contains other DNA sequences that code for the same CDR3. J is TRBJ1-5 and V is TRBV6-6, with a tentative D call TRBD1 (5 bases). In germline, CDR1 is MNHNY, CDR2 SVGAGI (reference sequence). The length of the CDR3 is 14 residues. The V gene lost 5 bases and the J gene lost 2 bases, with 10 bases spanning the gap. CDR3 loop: CASSPRGGNQPQHF. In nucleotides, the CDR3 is TGTGCCAGCAGTCCTAGGGGAGGCAATCAGCCCCAGCATTTT.

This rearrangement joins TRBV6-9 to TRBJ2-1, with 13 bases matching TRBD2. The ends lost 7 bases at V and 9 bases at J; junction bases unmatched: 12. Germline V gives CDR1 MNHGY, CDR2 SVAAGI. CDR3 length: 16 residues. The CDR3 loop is CASNEVLAGGPSEQFF. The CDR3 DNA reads TGTGCCAGCAACGAGGTACTAGCGGGAGGGCCAAGTGAGCAGTTCTTC.

CDR3 nucleotides: TGTGCCAGCAGTTCGCCTACAAGGAGCACAGATACGCAGTATTTT. Translation gives CASSSPTRSTDTQYF. V is TRBV28 and J is TRBJ2-3; D unresolved. CDR1 is MDHEN and CDR2 is SYDVKM in the germline V gene. This CDR3 spans 15 amino acids. V was shortened by 4 bases and J by 0 bases, with 11 bases between the two germline ends.

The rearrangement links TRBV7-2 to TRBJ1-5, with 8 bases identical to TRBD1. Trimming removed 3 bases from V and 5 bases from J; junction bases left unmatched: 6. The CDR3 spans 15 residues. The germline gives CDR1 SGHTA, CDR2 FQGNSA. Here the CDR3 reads CASSFHRGGDQPQHF. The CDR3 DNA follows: TGTGCCAGCAGCTTCCACAGGGGGGGGGATCAGCCCCAGCATTTT.

The CDR3 coding sequence is TGCAGCGCTTCCTCGAAGGGGTTGAACACTGAAGCTTTCTTT. This gives the protein CSASSKGLNTEAFF. The gene calls are TRBV29-1 and TRBJ1-1; D possibly corresponds to TRBD1 (5 bases). V lost 7 bases, J lost 0 bases, and 15 bases lay in between. The CDR3 sequence is 14 residues long. Germline V gives CDR1 SQVTM, CDR2 ANQGSEA.

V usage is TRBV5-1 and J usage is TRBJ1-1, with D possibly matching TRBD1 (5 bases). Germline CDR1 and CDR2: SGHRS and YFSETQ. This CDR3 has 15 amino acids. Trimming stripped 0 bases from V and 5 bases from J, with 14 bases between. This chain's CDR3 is CASSLDSGGETEAFF. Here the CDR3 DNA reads TGCGCCAGCAGCTTGGATTCCGGGGGAGAAACTGAAGCTTTCTTT.

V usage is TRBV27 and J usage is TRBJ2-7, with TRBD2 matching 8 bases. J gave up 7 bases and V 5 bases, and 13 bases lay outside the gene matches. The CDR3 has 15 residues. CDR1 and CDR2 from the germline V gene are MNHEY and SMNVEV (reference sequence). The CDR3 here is CASSPKAGVSWEQYF. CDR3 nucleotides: TGTGCCAGCAGTCCCAAAGCGGGAGTTTCTTGGGAGCAGTACTTC.